This T cell receptor (beta chain) was recorded in a study of T cells in Graves' hyperthyroidism and ophthalmopathy. This clonotype was recorded many times. Its matching antigen is unknown. Germline assignment: CDR1 SEHNR and CDR2 FQNEAQ (reference sequence). The V gene lost 0 bases and the J gene lost 0 bases, with 0 bases spanning the gap. This CDR3 has 14 amino acids. TCR beta CDR3 sequences were amplified from RNA transcripts. The primer set for the first-round RT-PCR of the TCR CDR3 was HTBI. From the multiplex PCR reads, TCRdb called clonotypes with MiXCR, one entry per CDR3 protein. The table has 600,000 to 700,000 distinct CDR3 sequences, roughly 45% seen once; the top ten hold more than 7%. Study observations and caveats: Most thyroid clonotypes expanded above 0.001 were also detected in blood.

This chain uses TRBV7-9 with TRBJ2-6; D is ambiguous. The sequence came from an adult man with Graves' disease, either hyperthyroidism or ophthalmopathy (not recorded which). Sequenced: peripheral blood or thyroid tissue (not recorded which). CDR3 DNA: TGTGCCAGCAGCTTAGCCTCTGGGGCCAACGTCCTGACTTTC. Translated, it gives CASSLASGANVLTF. Full variable domain (rest looked up from reference TRBV7-9 and TRBJ2-6): DTGVSQNPRHKITKRGQNVTFRCDPISEHNRLYWYRQTLGQGPEFLTYFQNEAQLEKSRLLSDRFSAERPKGSFSTLEIQRTEQGDSAMYLCASSLASGANVLTFGAGSRLTVL.